The 9 T cell receptor beta chains in this list originate from one sample, sequenced in a study of blood T cell repertoires in COVID-19. Sequencing was performed with immunoSEQ multiplex PCR; in TCRdb, only in-frame clones are kept and a portion is missing. Of 210,000 or so clones listed, about 83% are singletons. The sample comprised peripheral blood. The receptors shown here come from a woman in her twenties or thirties with COVID-19, enrolled during active disease.

The chain combines TRBV5-1 with TRBJ2-7, with D possibly matching TRBD1 (6 bases). V shed 0 bases and J shed 2 bases, with 12 bases lying between them. The germline V gene encodes CDR1 SGHRS and CDR2 YFSETQ. This CDR3 is 15 amino acids long. The CDR3 region has the DNA TGCGCCAGCAGCTTGGAGGGGGAGACCCCCTACGAGCAGTACTTC. Protein product: CASSLEGETPYEQYF.

The V and J genes are TRBV9 and TRBJ2-3, with no clear D. The CDR3 is 13 amino acids. V was shortened by 2 bases and J by 4 bases, with 8 bases between the two germline ends. Germline V gives CDR1 SGDLS, CDR2 YYNGEE. CDR3 nucleotide sequence: TGTGCCAGCAGCGTTTTGGCAGCAGATACGCAGTATTTT. Its translation: CASSVLAADTQYF. The variable domain in full, with the rest retrieved from reference TRBV9 and TRBJ2-3, is DSGVTQTPKHLITATGQRVTLRCSPRSGDLSVYWYQQSLDQGLQFLIQYYNGEERAKGNILERFSAQQFPDLHSELNLSSLELGDSALYFCASSVLAADTQYFGPGTRLTVL.

The V and J genes are TRBV19 and TRBJ2-3, with 10 bases fitting TRBD2. This CDR3 contains 16 residues. CDR1 is LNHDA, CDR2 SQIVND, per germline (reference sequence). V lost 5 bases, J lost 7 bases, and 12 bases stayed unmatched. The CDR3 reads CASSLSSGRAPYTQYF. The CDR3 region has the DNA TGTGCCAGTAGTCTTTCCAGCGGGAGGGCCCCTTATACGCAGTATTTT.

This clone was recorded once. J is TRBJ1-1 and V is TRBV6-5; D is ambiguous. The ends were cut back, 2 bases at V and 3 bases at J, with 13 bases in the middle. The germline gives CDR1 MNHEY, CDR2 SVGAGI. The CDR3 loop spans 15 amino acids. The CDR3 region has the DNA TGTGCCAGCAGTTACGCCCCGGCGGTGGACACTGAAGCTTTCTTT. Amino acids: CASSYAPAVDTEAFF.

The chain recombines TRBV28 with TRBJ2-7; TRBD2 agrees at 7 bases. The CDR3 extends over 15 amino acids. Germline V CDR1 and CDR2: MDHEN, SYDVKM. With 5 bases clipped from V and 0 bases from J, the junction kept 7 bases outside the gene matches. CDR3 loop: CASSLLRGFSYEQYF. As DNA, the CDR3 is TGTGCCAGCAGTCTTTTGCGGGGGTTCTCCTACGAGCAGTACTTC.

The chain has TRBV19 and TRBJ1-1; 9 bases agree with TRBD1. Germline CDR1 is LNHDA and CDR2 is SQIVND (reference sequence). The CDR3 loop spans 15 amino acids. V gave up 6 bases and J gave up 2 bases; unmatched junction bases: 7. The CDR3 is CASRPRDRENTEAFF. The CDR3 bases are TGTGCCAGTAGGCCCCGGGACAGGGAAAACACTGAAGCTTTCTTT.

The chain uses TRBV15 and TRBJ2-2; the match to TRBD2 covers 7 bases. CDR1 LNHNV and CDR2 YYDKDF come from the germline V gene (reference sequence). The length of the CDR3 is 14 residues. J lost 3 bases, V lost 10 bases, and 8 bases had no gene match. The CDR3 nucleotides are TGTGCCATTGCGGGAGTTCAGGACACCGGGGAGCTGTTTTTT. Translating it yields CAIAGVQDTGELFF.

The CDR3 DNA is TGTGCCAGCAGTCCCTCGACTAGCGGGAGGGAGACCCAGTACTTC. Translation: CASSPSTSGRETQYF. The chain couples TRBV28 to TRBJ2-5, with 13 positions matching TRBD2. V gave up 5 bases and J gave up 5 bases; unmatched junction bases: 5. This CDR3 has 15 amino acids. In germline, CDR1 is MDHEN, CDR2 SYDVKM.

This chain uses TRBV27 with TRBJ1-2; tentatively, D is TRBD1 (6 bases). Trimming took 4 bases from V and 4 from J, leaving 13 bases between them. This CDR3 has 14 residues. Germline CDR1 MNHEY, CDR2 SMNVEV (reference sequence). DNA for the CDR3: TGTGCCAGCAGTTACAGGGTAGGTGGCTATGGCTACACCTTC. Its protein product is CASSYRVGGYGYTF.